The 30 T cell receptor beta chains reported below all come from one sample, sequenced in a study of T cell responses to AZD1222 COVID-19 vaccine. The method was immunoSEQ multiplex PCR; TCRdb's version includes in-frame clones alone and lacks a portion of them. The sample has 200,000 or so clones; around 90% are singletons. The material was peripheral blood, obtained on day 0 of AZD1222 vaccination. These receptors originate from an adult in good health.

V and J are TRBV3-1 (or the pseudogene TRBV3-2) and TRBJ1-3; possibly TRBD1 for D (6 bases). The CDR3 is made up of 16 amino acids. Germline V gene data show CDR1 as LGHDT and CDR2 as YNNKEL (reference sequence). V lost 1 base and J lost 4, with 14 bases in between. CDR3 residues: CASSQGGGVIGNTIYF. The DNA of the CDR3 is TGTGCCAGCAGCCAAGGAGGGGGGGTCATAGGAAACACCATATATTTT.

This clone was found once. The chain recombines TRBV28 with TRBJ1-5; D is uncertain. Looked up from germline, CDR1 is MDHEN and CDR2 is SYDVKM. V lost 3 bases, J lost 4 bases, and 7 bases lay in between. This CDR3 spans 13 amino acids. CDR3 bases: TGTGCCAGCAGTTTCATAGGTAATCAGCCCCAGCATTTT. It is translated as CASSFIGNQPQHF. The whole variable domain, remainder taken from reference TRBV28 and TRBJ1-5, is DVKVTQSSRYLVKRTGEKVFLECVQDMDHENMFWYRQDPGLGLRLIYFSYDVKMKEKGDIPEGYSVSREKKERFSLILESASTNQTSMYLCASSFIGNQPQHFGDGTRLSIL.

The CDR3 nucleotides read TGTGCCAGCAGCTCGTCCGGACAAGAGACCCAGTACTTC. Translation: CASSSSGQETQYF. The V gene is TRBV7-9, the J gene TRBJ2-5, with D hard to call. V gave up 4 bases and J gave up 2 bases, with 8 bases separating them. The CDR3 has 13 amino acids. Germline lookup yields CDR1 SEHNR and CDR2 FQNEAQ (reference sequence).

V usage is TRBV28 and J usage is TRBJ1-2, with unresolved D. The V gene lost 2 bases and the J gene lost 4 bases, with 11 bases spanning the gap. This CDR3 contains 14 residues. Germline V gene lookup returns CDR1 MDHEN and CDR2 SYDVKM. The CDR3 nucleotides read TGTGCCAGCAGTTTAATCGGGGAAGTCTATGGCTACACCTTC. Amino acids: CASSLIGEVYGYTF.

J is TRBJ1-6 and V is TRBV27; a weak D match, TRBD1 (6 bases). V was cut by 6 bases and J by 3 bases, with 12 bases left in between. CDR1 MNHEY and CDR2 SMNVEV come from the germline V gene (reference sequence). The CDR3 contains 15 residues. CDR3 amino acids: CASSTRRGYNSPLHF. CDR3 sequence (DNA): TGTGCCAGCAGCACTCGCAGGGGCTATAATTCACCCCTCCACTTT.

The chain carries TRBV6-2 or TRBV6-3 and TRBJ2-1, with TRBD2 matching 7 bases. CDR3 size: 16 residues. Germline loops: CDR1 MNHEY, CDR2 SVGEGT. The V and J ends lost 0 bases and 2 bases, in that order; junction bases with no gene match: 4. CDR3: CASSYSAGVTYNEQFF. The CDR3 DNA reads as TGTGCCAGCAGTTACTCTGCGGGGGTAACCTACAATGAGCAGTTCTTC.

J is TRBJ1-6 and V is TRBV3-1 (or the pseudogene TRBV3-2), with D possibly being TRBD1 (5 bases). V was cut by 3 bases and J by 5 bases, with 5 bases left in between. CDR1 is LGHDT and CDR2 is YNNKEL in the germline V gene (reference sequence). The CDR3 extends over 13 amino acids. CDR3 DNA: TGTGCCAGCAGCCAGGACAATAATTCACCCCTCCACTTT. Translating gives CASSQDNNSPLHF.

This chain uses TRBV7-9 with TRBJ1-4, with 7 bases matching TRBD1. The CDR3 has 17 residues. From germline, CDR1 is SEHNR and CDR2 FQNEAQ (reference sequence). The V and J ends lost 2 bases and 3 bases, in that order; junction bases with no gene match: 9. The chain's CDR3 is CASSLRYSGTANEKLFF. CDR3 nucleotide sequence: TGTGCCAGCAGCTTACGGTACTCCGGGACAGCTAATGAAAAACTGTTTTTT.

The V and J genes are TRBV23-1 and TRBJ2-7; possibly TRBD1 for D (6 bases). TRBV23-1 is an open reading frame whose function is uncertain. The CDR3 sequence is 15 residues long. V was shortened by 1 base and J by 6 bases, with 16 bases between the two germline ends. The CDR3: CASSQLGRGACEQYF. The CDR3, as DNA: TGCGCCAGCAGTCAATTAGGCAGGGGTGCGTGCGAGCAGTACTTC.

The chain combines TRBV3-1 (or the pseudogene TRBV3-2) with TRBJ2-3; the match to TRBD2 covers 8 bases. V was clipped by 1 base and J by 4 bases; unmatched bases: 4. Germline V lookup: CDR1 LGHDT, CDR2 YNNKEL (reference sequence). The CDR3 loop spans 15 amino acids. The CDR3 DNA sequence: TGTGCCAGCAGCCAAGCGGGAGGGGTGGCAGATACGCAGTATTTT. Its protein product is CASSQAGGVADTQYF.

This clone was detected only once. This chain uses TRBV3-1 (or the pseudogene TRBV3-2) with TRBJ2-1; 10 bases are a match to TRBD2. J was trimmed by 7 bases and V by 8 bases; bases with no gene match: 5. The CDR3 spans 13 residues. Germline CDR1 and CDR2: LGHDT and YNNKEL (reference sequence). In nucleotides, the CDR3 is TGTGCCAGCGGACTAGCGGATAGGAATGAGCAGTTCTTC. Translation gives CASGLADRNEQFF.

This rearrangement joins TRBV5-5 to TRBJ1-5; D remains unclear. Trimming took 1 base from V and 4 from J, leaving 9 bases between them. Germline CDR1 and CDR2: SGHKS and YYEKEE (reference sequence). The CDR3 has 14 amino acids. The chain's CDR3 is CASSLLDGNQPQHF. CDR3 DNA sequence: TGTGCCAGCAGCTTGCTGGACGGGAATCAGCCCCAGCATTTT.

The genes are TRBV19 and TRBJ2-7; D is perhaps TRBD1 (5 bases). Germline-derived CDR1 and CDR2 are LNHDA and SQIVND (reference sequence). CDR3 size: 14 residues. The V and J ends lost 5 bases and 5 bases respectively, with 16 bases between them. The CDR3 DNA is TGTGCCAGTAGTGCTAACCAGGGTTTTGACGAGCAGTACTTC. Protein sequence: CASSANQGFDEQYF.

This clone was seen just once. This sequence joins TRBV5-6 and TRBJ2-7; D is unclear. Per germline, CDR1 SGHDT and CDR2 YYEEEE. CDR3 length: 14 residues. Trimming stripped 1 base from V and 2 bases from J, with 10 bases between. The CDR3 sequence is CASSLPEIPYEQYF. CDR3 bases: TGTGCCAGCAGCTTGCCAGAGATACCCTACGAGCAGTACTTC.

This clone was seen a handful of times. At the DNA level, this CDR3 is encoded by other sequences in the same sample as well. The chain recombines TRBV18 with TRBJ1-5; D call uncertain. The ends were cut back, 2 bases at V and 5 bases at J, with 7 bases in the middle. Germline V gene lookup returns CDR1 KGHSH and CDR2 LQKENI. CDR3 length: 13 residues. The CDR3 sequence: CASSPGSDQPQHF. DNA of the CDR3: TGTGCCAGCTCACCAGGATCGGATCAGCCCCAGCATTTT. Looking up the rest from reference TRBV18 and TRBJ1-5 gives the full variable domain: NAGVMQNPRHLVRRRGQEARLRCSPMKGHSHVYWYRQLPEEGLKFMVYLQKENIIDESGMPKERFSAEFPKEGPSILRIQQVVRGDSAAYFCASSPGSDQPQHFGDGTRLSIL.

This clone was seen a single time. The chain joins TRBV5-8 to TRBJ2-3; possibly TRBD1 or TRBD2 for D (7 bases each). The length of the CDR3 is 15 residues. Trimming removed 1 base from V and 3 bases from J, with 12 bases in between. Germline CDR1 reads SGHTS; CDR2 reads YDEGEE. CDR3 region: CASSLRGRETDTQYF. The CDR3 region has the DNA TGTGCCAGCAGCTTGAGGGGGCGGGAGACAGATACGCAGTATTTT.

The chain couples TRBV6-5 to TRBJ2-3, with D uncertain. Looked up from germline, CDR1 is MNHEY and CDR2 is SVGAGI. The CDR3 is made up of 12 amino acids. V lost 3 bases and J 4 bases, leaving 5 bases between the germline ends. The CDR3: CASSYGPDTQYF. CDR3 bases: TGTGCCAGCAGTTATGGGCCAGATACGCAGTATTTT.

The CDR3 DNA follows: TGTGCCAGCAGTTACTCTGGGGGGGCCAACGAGCAGTACTTC. Translation: CASSYSGGANEQYF. The chain has TRBV6-5 and TRBJ2-7; perhaps TRBD2 as D (7 bases). The CDR3 spans 14 residues. The V end was cut by 0 bases, the J end by 5 bases, with 11 bases between. Per the germline V gene, CDR1 is MNHEY and CDR2 is SVGAGI.

CDR3 nucleotides: TGCGCCAGCAGCTTCAACAGGGGAGCTAACTATGGCTACACCTTC. It encodes CASSFNRGANYGYTF. V gene TRBV5-1 combines with J gene TRBJ1-2; 7 nucleotides align to TRBD1. In germline, CDR1 is SGHRS, CDR2 YFSETQ. V lost 2 bases and J lost 0; bases outside the gene matches: 4. The CDR3 covers 15 residues.

The count of this clone is one. V gene TRBV7-2 combines with J gene TRBJ2-1, with D unclear. The CDR3 runs 16 residues. The germline CDR1 and CDR2 sequences are SGHTA and FQGNSA. The V end was cut by 4 bases, the J end by 1 base, with 14 bases between. CDR3 region: CASSSQVGRSYNEQFF. The CDR3, as DNA: TGTGCCAGCAGCTCGCAAGTGGGCAGGTCCTACAATGAGCAGTTCTTC.

The chain combines TRBV6-1 with TRBJ1-4, with 7 bases lining up with TRBD1. The germline CDR1 and CDR2 sequences are MNHNS and SASEGT. The CDR3 is made up of 15 amino acids. With V trimmed by 1 base and J by 4 bases, 3 bases remained unmatched. CDR3 DNA: TGTGCCAGCAGTGAAGGACAGGGACGTAATGAAAAACTGTTTTTT. As protein: CASSEGQGRNEKLFF.

The chain employs TRBV24-1 and TRBJ2-1, with TRBD2 matching 9 bases. The CDR3 loop spans 16 amino acids. The V and J ends lost 9 bases and 6 bases, in that order; junction bases with no gene match: 14. Germline CDR1 is KGHDR and CDR2 is SFDVKD. CDR3 nucleotides: TGTGCCACCGGTCAAAGTGGGCTAGCGGGACCCAATGAGCAGTTCTTC. Its translation: CATGQSGLAGPNEQFF.

A single count supports this clone. The chain recombines TRBV5-1 with TRBJ2-7; maybe TRBD2 (5 bases). This CDR3 contains 13 residues. In germline, CDR1 is SGHRS, CDR2 YFSETQ. The CDR3 loop is CADGVRPPYEQYF. Here the CDR3 DNA reads TGCGCGGACGGGGTTCGACCCCCCTACGAGCAGTACTTC.

The V gene is TRBV6-5, the J gene TRBJ2-2; D unclear. This CDR3 is built from 13 residues. Between the trimmed V and J ends, which lost 2 bases and 7 bases, there was a span of 8 bases. CDR1 is MNHEY and CDR2 is SVGAGI in the germline V gene. The CDR3 nucleotides are TGTGCCAGCAGTTACCTGGGTTTCGGGGAGCTGTTTTTT. It encodes CASSYLGFGELFF.

V gene TRBV29-1 combines with J gene TRBJ1-2, with 10 bases aligning to TRBD1. CDR1 is SQVTM, CDR2 ANQGSEA, per germline. This CDR3 comprises 13 residues. The ends lost 6 bases at V and 8 bases at J; junction bases unmatched: 9. The CDR3, as DNA: TGCAGCGTAGAAAAAGACAGGGGGCCCGGCTACACCTTC. Translating it yields CSVEKDRGPGYTF.

This chain links TRBV5-1 with TRBJ2-6; 11 nucleotides align to TRBD1. The CDR3 has 19 amino acids. V trimming: 5 bases; J trimming: 0 bases; junction bases outside the gene matches: 10. Germline V gives CDR1 SGHRS, CDR2 YFSETQ. The CDR3 is CASSSIGTGGFSGANVLTF. CDR3 in DNA: TGCGCCAGCAGTTCAATAGGGACAGGGGGTTTCTCTGGGGCCAACGTCCTGACTTTC.

The genes are TRBV10-3 and TRBJ2-2, with 8 bases aligning to TRBD1. From germline, CDR1 is ENHRY and CDR2 SYGVKD. Unmatched junction bases numbered 3, after V lost 7 bases and J lost 5 bases. The length of the CDR3 is 13 residues. The DNA for the CDR3 is TGTGCCATCACAACAGGGGGTACCGGGGAGCTGTTTTTT. It codes for CAITTGGTGELFF.

The genes are TRBV5-1 and TRBJ1-4; TRBD1 matches 8 bases. CDR1 and CDR2 (germline): SGHRS, YFSETQ. The V gene end was trimmed by 0 bases and the J gene end by 3 bases; junction bases not matched to a gene: 4. The CDR3 is 16 residues long. CDR3 residues: CASSLGQGASNEKLFF. CDR3 sequence (DNA): TGCGCCAGCAGCTTGGGGCAGGGGGCGTCTAATGAAAAACTGTTTTTT.

The V and J genes are TRBV24-1 and TRBJ2-5; the D is unclear. V was pared by 5 bases and J by 5 bases, with 11 bases between. The CDR3 covers 13 residues. CDR1 is KGHDR, CDR2 SFDVKD, per germline. The CDR3 is CATSGSLGETQYF. The CDR3 bases are TGTGCCACCAGTGGGAGTCTTGGGGAGACCCAGTACTTC.

In DNA form, the CDR3 reads TGCAGTGCTAGTAGAGCGGGAGCCTCCCCCTACGAGCAGTACTTC. Translation: CSASRAGASPYEQYF. The genes are TRBV20-1 and TRBJ2-7, with TRBD2 matching 8 bases. V shed 3 bases, J shed 2 bases, and the junction held 9 bases outside the gene matches. The CDR3 length is 15 residues. Germline V CDR1 and CDR2: DFQATT, SNEGSKA (reference sequence).